Shown below are 4 T cell receptor beta chains from a single sample sequenced in a study of PD-L1 blockade in urothelial cancer (TCRdb year 2017). The meaning of the sample's time point label: pretreatment peripheral blood. The method behind the library was the immunoSEQ multiplex PCR assay. Drawn from immuneACCESS, this table holds only the in-frame rearrangements with V and J called that TCRdb kept. Clones are partly lost; checked studies trace under half to an unresolved V gene and leave the rest unexplained. The sample includes 60,000 or so clones, with around 81% observed a single time. Jointly, the top ten make up 3.2% of the sample. Sequencing was performed on PBMCs, taken around atezolizumab (anti-PD-L1) treatment. These TCRs come from a man between 65 and 79 years old with urothelial cancer.

CDR3 amino acids: CASSSPTSGRREQYF. As DNA, the CDR3 is TGTGCCAGCAGTTCCCCGACTAGCGGGAGGCGAGAGCAGTACTTC. V usage is TRBV6-5 and J usage is TRBJ2-7, with 13 bases lining up with TRBD2. Germline V gene data show CDR1 as MNHEY and CDR2 as SVGAGI. The CDR3 covers 15 residues. V trimming: 4 bases; J trimming: 7 bases; junction bases outside the gene matches: 7.

The chain joins TRBV2 to TRBJ2-1; 8 bases agree with TRBD2. V trimming: 0 bases; J trimming: 9 bases; junction bases outside the gene matches: 7. Germline assignment: CDR1 SNHLY and CDR2 FYNNEI. This CDR3 comprises 15 residues. CDR3 protein: CASSEARSGGVEQFF. The CDR3 coding sequence is TGTGCCAGCAGTGAAGCGAGGTCGGGAGGGGTTGAGCAGTTCTTC.

This chain uses TRBV5-1 with TRBJ1-5, with 7 bases matching TRBD1. This CDR3 comprises 16 residues. Per the germline V gene, CDR1 is SGHRS and CDR2 is YFSETQ. With 0 bases clipped from V and 4 bases from J, the junction kept 7 bases outside the gene matches. The CDR3 bases are TGCGCCAGCAGCTTGGAACCTGGGACAGCTAATCAGCCCCAGCATTTT. Its protein product is CASSLEPGTANQPQHF. Full variable domain (outside the CDR3, taken from reference TRBV5-1 and TRBJ1-5): KAGVTQTPRYLIKTRGQQVTLSCSPISGHRSVSWYQQTPGQGLQFLFEYFSETQRNKGNFPGRFSGRQFSNSRSEMNVSTLELGDSALYLCASSLEPGTANQPQHFGDGTRLSIL.

This clone was observed a few times. This rearrangement joins TRBV29-1 to TRBJ1-1; no clear D gene. V lost 6 bases, J lost 4 bases, and 18 bases lay in between. This CDR3 comprises 14 residues. Germline lookup yields CDR1 SQVTM and CDR2 ANQGSEA. CDR3 protein: CSVAVEGGSTEAFF. CDR3 bases: TGCAGCGTGGCAGTCGAGGGTGGGAGCACTGAAGCTTTCTTT. Full variable domain (rest looked up from reference TRBV29-1 and TRBJ1-1): SAVISQKPSRDICQRGTSLTIQCQVDSQVTMMFWYRQQPGQSLTLIATANQGSEATYESGFVIDKFPISRPNLTFSTLTVSNMSPEDSSIYLCSVAVEGGSTEAFFGQGTRLTVV.